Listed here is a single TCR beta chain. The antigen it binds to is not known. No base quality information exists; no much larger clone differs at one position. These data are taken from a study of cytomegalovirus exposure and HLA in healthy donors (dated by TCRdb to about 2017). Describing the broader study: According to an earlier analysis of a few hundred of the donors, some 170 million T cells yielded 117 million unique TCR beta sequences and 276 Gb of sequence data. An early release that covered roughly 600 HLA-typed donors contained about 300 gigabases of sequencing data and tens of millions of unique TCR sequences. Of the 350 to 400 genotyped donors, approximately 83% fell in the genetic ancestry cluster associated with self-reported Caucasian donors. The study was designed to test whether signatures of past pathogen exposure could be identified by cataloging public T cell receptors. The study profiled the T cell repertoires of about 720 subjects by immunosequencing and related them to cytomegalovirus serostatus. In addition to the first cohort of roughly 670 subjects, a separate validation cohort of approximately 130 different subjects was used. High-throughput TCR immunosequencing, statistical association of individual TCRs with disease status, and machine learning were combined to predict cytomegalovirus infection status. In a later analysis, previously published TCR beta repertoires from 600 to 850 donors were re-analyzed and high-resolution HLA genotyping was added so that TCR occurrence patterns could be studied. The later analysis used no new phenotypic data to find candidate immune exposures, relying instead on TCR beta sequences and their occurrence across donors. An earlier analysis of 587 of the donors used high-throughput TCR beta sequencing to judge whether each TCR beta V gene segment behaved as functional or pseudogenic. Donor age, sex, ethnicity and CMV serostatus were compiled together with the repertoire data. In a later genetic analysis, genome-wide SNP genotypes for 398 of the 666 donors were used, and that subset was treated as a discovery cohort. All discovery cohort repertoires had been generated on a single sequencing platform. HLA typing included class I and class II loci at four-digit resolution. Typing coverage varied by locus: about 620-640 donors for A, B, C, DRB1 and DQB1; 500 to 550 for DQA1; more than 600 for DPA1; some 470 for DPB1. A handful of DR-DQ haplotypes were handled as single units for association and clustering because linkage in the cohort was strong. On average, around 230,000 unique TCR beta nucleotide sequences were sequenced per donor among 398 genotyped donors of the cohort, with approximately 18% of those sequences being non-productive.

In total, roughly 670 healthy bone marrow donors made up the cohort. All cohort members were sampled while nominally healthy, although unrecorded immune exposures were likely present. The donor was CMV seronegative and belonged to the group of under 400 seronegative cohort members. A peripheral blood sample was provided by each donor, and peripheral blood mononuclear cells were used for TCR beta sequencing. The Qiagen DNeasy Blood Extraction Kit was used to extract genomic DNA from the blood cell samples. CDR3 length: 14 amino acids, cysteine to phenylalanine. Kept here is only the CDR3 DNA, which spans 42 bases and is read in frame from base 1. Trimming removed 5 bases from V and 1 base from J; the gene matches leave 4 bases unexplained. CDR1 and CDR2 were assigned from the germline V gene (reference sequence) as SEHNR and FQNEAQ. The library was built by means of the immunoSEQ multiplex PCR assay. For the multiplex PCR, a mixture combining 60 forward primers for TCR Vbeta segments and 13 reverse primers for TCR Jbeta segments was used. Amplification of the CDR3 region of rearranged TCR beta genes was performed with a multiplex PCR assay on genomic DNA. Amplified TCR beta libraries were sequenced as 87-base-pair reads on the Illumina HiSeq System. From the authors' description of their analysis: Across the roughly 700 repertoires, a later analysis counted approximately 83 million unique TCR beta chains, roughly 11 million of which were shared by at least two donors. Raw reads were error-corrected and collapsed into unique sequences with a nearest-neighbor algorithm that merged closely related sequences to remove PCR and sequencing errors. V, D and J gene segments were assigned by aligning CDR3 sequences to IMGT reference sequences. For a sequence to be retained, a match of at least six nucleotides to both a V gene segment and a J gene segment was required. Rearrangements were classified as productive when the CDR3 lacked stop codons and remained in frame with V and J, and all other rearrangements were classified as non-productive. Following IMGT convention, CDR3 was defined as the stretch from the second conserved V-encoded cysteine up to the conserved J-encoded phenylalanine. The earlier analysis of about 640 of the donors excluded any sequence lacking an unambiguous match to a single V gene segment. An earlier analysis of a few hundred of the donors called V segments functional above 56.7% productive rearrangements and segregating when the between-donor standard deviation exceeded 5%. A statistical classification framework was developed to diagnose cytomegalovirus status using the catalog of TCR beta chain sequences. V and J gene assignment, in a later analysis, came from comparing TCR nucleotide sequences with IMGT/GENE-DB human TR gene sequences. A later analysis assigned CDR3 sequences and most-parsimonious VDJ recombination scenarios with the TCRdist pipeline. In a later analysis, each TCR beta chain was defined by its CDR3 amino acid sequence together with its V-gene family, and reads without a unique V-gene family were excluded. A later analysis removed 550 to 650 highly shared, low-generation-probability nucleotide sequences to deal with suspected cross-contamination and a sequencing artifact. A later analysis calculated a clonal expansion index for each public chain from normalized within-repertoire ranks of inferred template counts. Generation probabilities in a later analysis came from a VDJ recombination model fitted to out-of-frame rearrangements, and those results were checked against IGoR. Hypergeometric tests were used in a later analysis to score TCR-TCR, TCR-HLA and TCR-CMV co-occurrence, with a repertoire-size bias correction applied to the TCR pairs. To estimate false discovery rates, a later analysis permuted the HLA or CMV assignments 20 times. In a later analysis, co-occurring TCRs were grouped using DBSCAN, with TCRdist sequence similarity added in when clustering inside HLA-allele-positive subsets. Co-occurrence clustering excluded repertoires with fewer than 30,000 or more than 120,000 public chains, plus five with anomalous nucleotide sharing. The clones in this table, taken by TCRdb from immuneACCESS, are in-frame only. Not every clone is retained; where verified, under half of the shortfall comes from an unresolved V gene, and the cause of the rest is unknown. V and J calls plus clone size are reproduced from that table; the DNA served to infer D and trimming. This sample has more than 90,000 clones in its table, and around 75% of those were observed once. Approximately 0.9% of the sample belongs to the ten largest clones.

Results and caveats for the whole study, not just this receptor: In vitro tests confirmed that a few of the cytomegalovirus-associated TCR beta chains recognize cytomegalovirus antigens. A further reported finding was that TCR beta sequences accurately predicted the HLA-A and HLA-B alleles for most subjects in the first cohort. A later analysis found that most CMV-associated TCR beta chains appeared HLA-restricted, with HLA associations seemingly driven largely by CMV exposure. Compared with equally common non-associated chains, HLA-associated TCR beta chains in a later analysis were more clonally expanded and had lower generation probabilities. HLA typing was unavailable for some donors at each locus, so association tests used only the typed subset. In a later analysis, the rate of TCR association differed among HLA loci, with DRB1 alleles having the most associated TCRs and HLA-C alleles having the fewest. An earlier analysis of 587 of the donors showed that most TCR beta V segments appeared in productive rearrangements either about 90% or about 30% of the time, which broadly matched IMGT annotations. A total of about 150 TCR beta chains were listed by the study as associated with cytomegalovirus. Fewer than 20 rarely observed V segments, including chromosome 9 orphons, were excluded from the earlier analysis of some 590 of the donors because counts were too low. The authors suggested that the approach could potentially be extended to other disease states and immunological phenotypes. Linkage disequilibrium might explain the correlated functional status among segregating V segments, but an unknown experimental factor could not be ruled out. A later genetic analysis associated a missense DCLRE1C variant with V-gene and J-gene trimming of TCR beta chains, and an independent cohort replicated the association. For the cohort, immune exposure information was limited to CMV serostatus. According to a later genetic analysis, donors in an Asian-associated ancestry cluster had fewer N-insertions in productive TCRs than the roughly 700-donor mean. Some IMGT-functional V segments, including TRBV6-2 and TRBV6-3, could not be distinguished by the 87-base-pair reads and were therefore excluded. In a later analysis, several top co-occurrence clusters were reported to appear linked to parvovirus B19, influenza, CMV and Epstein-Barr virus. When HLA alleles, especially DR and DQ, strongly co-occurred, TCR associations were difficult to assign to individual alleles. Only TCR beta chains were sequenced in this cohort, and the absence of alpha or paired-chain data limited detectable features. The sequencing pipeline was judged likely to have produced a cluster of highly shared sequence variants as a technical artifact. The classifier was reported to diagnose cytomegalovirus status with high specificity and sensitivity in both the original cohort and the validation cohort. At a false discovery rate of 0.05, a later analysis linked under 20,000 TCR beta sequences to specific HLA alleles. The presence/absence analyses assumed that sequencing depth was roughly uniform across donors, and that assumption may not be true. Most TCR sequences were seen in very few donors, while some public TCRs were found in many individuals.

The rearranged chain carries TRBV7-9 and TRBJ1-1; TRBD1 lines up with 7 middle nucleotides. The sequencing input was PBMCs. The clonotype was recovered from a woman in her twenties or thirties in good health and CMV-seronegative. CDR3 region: CASSTTGRNTEAFF. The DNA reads TGTGCCAGCAGCACGACAGGGAGGAACACTGAAGCTTTCTTT.